A single sample is the source of the 30 T cell receptor beta chains below, sequenced in a study of long-term antiretroviral therapy in people with HIV. Version v3.0 of the immunoSEQ assay was performed at survey level. Generated by immunoSEQ multiplex PCR, the TCRdb table keeps only in-frame clones and is missing some. The sample contains roughly 17,000 clones, around 73% of which appear only once. The specimen was unsorted PBMCs, collected 0.3 years after starting antiretroviral therapy. The receptors were sampled from a woman between 45 and 60 years old with HIV.

The chain links TRBV19 to TRBJ2-4, with D hard to call. V dropped 5 bases and J dropped 5 bases, with 16 bases sitting between them. The CDR3 totals 15 residues. Germline-derived CDR1 and CDR2 are LNHDA and SQIVND (reference sequence). As DNA, the CDR3 is TGTGCCAGTAGTCTGTATTCAAACCCACAAAACATTCAGTACTTC. Residues: CASSLYSNPQNIQYF.

This chain joins TRBV6-1 and TRBJ2-7, with 7 bases lining up with TRBD1. There are 17 residues in the CDR3. The ends lost 0 bases at V and 6 bases at J; junction bases unmatched: 14. Germline V gene sequence: CDR1 MNHNS, CDR2 SASEGT. CDR3 sequence reads: CASSEATTISGTVEQYV. CDR3 DNA sequence: TGTGCCAGCAGTGAAGCGACTACTATCTCCGGGACAGTCGAGCAGTACGTC.

V gene TRBV5-4 combines with J gene TRBJ1-2; 8 bases map to TRBD1. With V trimmed by 2 bases and J by 8 bases, 14 bases remained unmatched. The CDR3 is made up of 16 amino acids. Germline lookup yields CDR1 SGHNT and CDR2 YYREEE (reference sequence). CDR3 sequence: CASSLGQGMGMGGYTF. CDR3 coding DNA: TGTGCCAGCAGCTTAGGACAGGGTATGGGCATGGGAGGCTACACCTTC.

J is TRBJ2-3 and V is TRBV5-6; tentative D call: TRBD2 (5 bases). V was shortened by 1 base and J by 1 base, with 10 bases between the two germline ends. Germline values: CDR1 SGHDT, CDR2 YYEEEE. There are 15 residues in the CDR3. The CDR3 DNA sequence: TGTGCCAGCAGCTTGTTTGGACTGCGCACAGATACGCAGTATTTT. Amino acid sequence: CASSLFGLRTDTQYF.

The rearrangement links TRBV6-5 to TRBJ1-2; D uncertain. Per germline, CDR1 MNHEY and CDR2 SVGAGI. The V gene lost 2 bases and the J gene lost 6 bases, with 13 bases spanning the gap. There are 14 residues in the CDR3. CDR3 DNA: TGTGCCAGCAGTTACGCTTCGGCTAGGGATGGCTACACCTTC. Residues: CASSYASARDGYTF.

The chain has TRBV27 and TRBJ2-7, with 7 bases that match TRBD1. Trimming took 6 bases from V and 1 from J; bases not matched to a gene: 6. The CDR3 loop spans 14 amino acids. CDR1 is MNHEY, CDR2 SMNVEV, per germline (reference sequence). As DNA, the CDR3 is TGTGCCAGCAGAATAAACAGGGGATCCTACGAGCAGTACTTC. This sequence encodes CASRINRGSYEQYF.

This chain joins TRBV6-1 and TRBJ2-7; D is possibly TRBD1 (6 bases). The ends were cut back, 2 bases at V and 8 bases at J, with 10 bases in the middle. CDR1 is MNHNS, CDR2 SASEGT, per germline. The CDR3 has 12 amino acids. This chain's CDR3 is CASSENRDKQYV. CDR3 in DNA: TGTGCCAGCAGTGAAAACAGGGATAAGCAGTACGTC.

This clone was picked up a small number of times. This chain uses TRBV7-3 with TRBJ1-6, with D possibly being TRBD1 (6 bases). CDR3 length: 20 amino acids. The ends were cut back, 0 bases at V and 0 bases at J, with 18 bases in the middle. CDR1 SGHTA and CDR2 FQGTGA come from the germline V gene. The CDR3 nucleotides read TGTGCCAGCAGCTTAACGAGTGTTTCAACAGGGAGCTCCTATAATTCACCCCTCCACTTT. Protein: CASSLTSVSTGSSYNSPLHF.

This clone was detected a few times. V and J are TRBV7-8 and TRBJ2-5; the match to TRBD2 covers 11 bases. The V and J ends lost 6 bases and 5 bases, in that order; junction bases with no gene match: 8. This CDR3 spans 15 amino acids. Germline V gene data show CDR1 as SGHVS and CDR2 as FQNEAQ. In DNA form, the CDR3 reads TGTGCCAGCAGATATAGCGGGGGGGGGCTGGAGACCCAGTACTTC. Residues: CASRYSGGGLETQYF.

CDR3 sequence (DNA): TGCGCCAGCATGGAGGGGGTCTCTAGCAATCAGCCCCAGCATTTT. Protein: CASMEGVSSNQPQHF. The rearrangement joins TRBV10-2 to TRBJ1-5; D possibly corresponds to TRBD1 (6 bases). The CDR3 length is 15 residues. CDR1 and CDR2 from the germline V gene are WSHSY and SAAADI. V lost 7 bases to trimming and J lost 0 bases, with 13 bases between them.

This clone has a handful of counts. This sequence joins TRBV7-9 and TRBJ2-7; D could derive from TRBD1 or TRBD2 (5 bases each). Germline loops: CDR1 SEHNR, CDR2 FQNEAQ (reference sequence). This CDR3 has 13 amino acids. Between the trimmed V and J ends, which lost 3 bases and 8 bases, there was a span of 14 bases. This CDR3 reads CASSFVGTEKQYV. The CDR3 nucleotides read TGTGCCAGCAGCTTCGTCGGGACCGAAAAGCAGTACGTC.

The chain is built from TRBV2 and TRBJ1-6, with a weak D call TRBD1 (6 bases). V lost 6 bases, J lost 5 bases, and 11 bases lay in between. The CDR3 is 14 residues long. Germline V gives CDR1 SNHLY, CDR2 FYNNEI. The CDR3 here is CASRGQTNNSPLHF. As DNA, the CDR3 is TGTGCCAGCAGAGGACAGACGAATAATTCACCCCTCCACTTT.

This clone was recorded once. The chain employs TRBV19 and TRBJ2-4; no clear D gene. V lost 7 bases and J lost 7, with 8 bases in between. CDR3 length equals 11 residues. CDR1 LNHDA and CDR2 SQIVND come from the germline V gene (reference sequence). CDR3 loop: CASTQGNIQYF. In nucleotides, the CDR3 is TGTGCCAGTACCCAAGGGAACATTCAGTACTTC.

The V gene is TRBV27, the J gene TRBJ1-6, with TRBD1 matching 10 bases. This CDR3 has 15 residues. CDR1 and CDR2 from the germline V gene are MNHEY and SMNVEV (reference sequence). V dropped 6 bases and J dropped 10; count of bases not matched to a gene: 9. The CDR3 is CASRGVGTGVSPLHF. As DNA, the CDR3 is TGTGCCAGCAGGGGGGTTGGGACAGGGGTCTCACCCCTCCACTTT.

This clone was found a few times. The chain couples TRBV23-1 to TRBJ1-5; a possible D gene is TRBD1 (6 bases). TRBV23-1 is designated an ORF whose function remains uncertain. Trimming cost V 4 bases and J 0 bases, with 16 bases left between them. The CDR3 length is 17 residues. The CDR3 DNA follows: TGCGCCAGCAGTCCCAGACAGGAAATGTATAGCAATCAGCCCCAGCATTTT. Its translation: CASSPRQEMYSNQPQHF.

The chain has TRBV5-6 and TRBJ2-7; either TRBD1 or TRBD2 may supply D (6 bases each). With 3 bases removed from V and 7 bases from J, the gap between germline ends came to 17 bases. Germline V gene sequence: CDR1 SGHDT, CDR2 YYEEEE. This CDR3 region has 14 residues. CDR3 loop: CASSWTNRAGEQYF. CDR3 coding DNA: TGTGCCAGCAGCTGGACAAACAGGGCGGGGGAGCAGTACTTC.

V is TRBV18 and J is TRBJ2-3; TRBD2 might be the D (5 bases). CDR3 length equals 12 residues. Germline CDR1 and CDR2: KGHSH and LQKENI. With 2 bases removed from V and 8 bases from J, the gap between germline ends came to 8 bases. Here the CDR3 DNA reads TGTGCCAGCTCACCAAAGGAGGCTACGCAGTATTTT. Residues: CASSPKEATQYF.

The V call is TRBV5-1, the J call TRBJ2-3; D could derive from TRBD1 or TRBD2 (6 bases each). V dropped 2 bases and J dropped 1 base, with 14 bases sitting between them. The germline CDR1 and CDR2 sequences are SGHRS and YFSETQ. There are 16 residues in the CDR3. CDR3: CASSLGGSSGTDTQYF. The CDR3 DNA follows: TGCGCCAGCAGCTTAGGGGGGAGTAGCGGCACAGATACGCAGTATTTT.

V usage is TRBV28 and J usage is TRBJ2-1; the D gene is possibly TRBD1 (5 bases). Trimming shortened V by 4 bases and J by 1 base, and 11 bases separated the two germline ends. The CDR3 totals 15 residues. Germline values: CDR1 MDHEN, CDR2 SYDVKM. CDR3 loop: CASSSRQRSYNEQFF. The CDR3 DNA is TGTGCCAGCAGTTCCCGACAGAGATCCTACAATGAGCAGTTCTTC.

Only a few counts were recorded for this clone. The chain has TRBV18 and TRBJ1-1; D is ambiguous. This CDR3 is built from 14 residues. V was shortened by 4 bases and J by 1 base, with 10 bases between the two germline ends. Germline CDR1 and CDR2: KGHSH and LQKENI. The CDR3 coding sequence is TGTGCCAGCTCACGTACTACCGGGAACACTGAAGCTTTCTTT. Translated: CASSRTTGNTEAFF.

DNA for the CDR3: TGCGCCAGCAGCCAAAGGCCCGGACAGGGTGGCCCGGATACGCAGTATTTT. The encoded protein is CASSQRPGQGGPDTQYF. V is TRBV4-1 and J is TRBJ2-3; 8 bases fit TRBD1. The CDR3 extends over 17 amino acids. CDR1 MGHRA and CDR2 YSYEKL come from the germline V gene. Trimming cost V 2 bases and J 6 bases; bases outside gene matches: 13.

The chain has TRBV14 and TRBJ2-3; possible D gene TRBD2, 6 bases. The length of the CDR3 is 16 residues. V lost 0 bases to trimming and J lost 10 bases, with 20 bases between them. Germline V gene data show CDR1 as SGHDN and CDR2 as FVKESK. CDR3 in amino acids: CASSQDAGFGGGAQYF. The CDR3 DNA reads TGTGCCAGCAGCCAAGACGCCGGGTTTGGCGGAGGGGCGCAGTATTTT.

V and J are TRBV7-3 and TRBJ2-1; no clear D gene. V lost 3 bases, J lost 7 bases, and 10 bases lay in between. CDR1 SGHTA and CDR2 FQGTGA come from the germline V gene. CDR3 size: 13 residues. CDR3 sequence (DNA): TGTGCCAGCAGCTTGGGTCTGGGGAATGAGCAGTTCTTC. This translates into CASSLGLGNEQFF.

In this sample, this clone turned up once. The J gene is TRBJ2-2, the V gene TRBV9, with D unclear. Germline loops: CDR1 SGDLS, CDR2 YYNGEE. CDR3 size: 15 residues. Trimming took 0 bases from V and 6 from J, leaving 12 bases between them. In DNA form, the CDR3 reads TGTGCCAGCAGCGTAGGGTTAGGAAGTTCCGGGGAGCTGTTTTTT. Its translation is CASSVGLGSSGELFF.

The chain recombines TRBV5-1 with TRBJ1-2, with D possibly TRBD1 on 6 matching bases. Trimming took off 4 bases at V and 2 bases at J, with 12 bases between the two ends. This CDR3 is 14 amino acids long. Germline V lookup: CDR1 SGHRS, CDR2 YFSETQ. The CDR3 reads CASSPGQINYGYTF. The CDR3 nucleotides read TGCGCCAGCAGCCCAGGACAGATAAACTATGGCTACACCTTC.

This clone was picked up a small number of times. V gene TRBV5-1 combines with J gene TRBJ1-6; TRBD1 agrees at 11 bases. V shed 3 bases, J shed 9 bases, and the junction held 8 bases outside the gene matches. CDR3 length: 16 amino acids. Germline CDR1 SGHRS, CDR2 YFSETQ. CDR3 bases: TGCGCCAGCAGCTGGGACAGGGGGTCCGATGGTTCACCCCTCCACTTT. Encoded protein: CASSWDRGSDGSPLHF. The full variable domain, completed using reference TRBV5-1 and TRBJ1-6, is KAGVTQTPRYLIKTRGQQVTLSCSPISGHRSVSWYQQTPGQGLQFLFEYFSETQRNKGNFPGRFSGRQFSNSRSEMNVSTLELGDSALYLCASSWDRGSDGSPLHFGNGTRLTVT.

This clone was recorded once. The chain couples TRBV18 to TRBJ1-4; TRBD1 might be the D (5 bases). Per the germline V gene, CDR1 is KGHSH and CDR2 is LQKENI. The ends were cut back, 3 bases at V and 5 bases at J, with 13 bases in the middle. This CDR3 is built from 15 residues. The CDR3 DNA follows: TGTGCCAGCTCACCTCAGGGAAGAGCAAATGAAAAACTGTTTTTT. It translates to CASSPQGRANEKLFF. The whole variable domain, filled in from reference TRBV18 and TRBJ1-4, reads NAGVMQNPRHLVRRRGQEARLRCSPMKGHSHVYWYRQLPEEGLKFMVYLQKENIIDESGMPKERFSAEFPKEGPSILRIQQVVRGDSAAYFCASSPQGRANEKLFFGSGTQLSVL.

This clone was picked up a small number of times. The genes are TRBV18 and TRBJ1-2; tentatively, D is TRBD1 (6 bases). Germline lookup yields CDR1 KGHSH and CDR2 LQKENI. The length of the CDR3 is 12 residues. V was clipped by 5 bases and J by 10 bases, with 14 bases between them. The CDR3 DNA follows: TGTGCCAGCTCAGGGGGCTCGGGGGACTACACCTTC. Its protein product is CASSGGSGDYTF.

The genes are TRBV11-2 and TRBJ2-5; 7 bases line up with TRBD2. The trim removed 1 base at V and 5 bases at J, leaving 7 bases unmatched. Per germline, CDR1 SGHAT and CDR2 FQNNGV. This CDR3 contains 15 residues. The CDR3 nucleotides are TGTGCCAGCAGCTTAGTTGTTGCGCGGGGGGAGACCCAGTACTTC. As protein: CASSLVVARGETQYF.

The chain combines TRBV5-4 with TRBJ2-1; D gene ambiguous. The CDR3 contains 16 residues. CDR1 and CDR2 from the germline V gene are SGHNT and YYREEE (reference sequence). V lost 3 bases and J 1 base, leaving 14 bases between the germline ends. This CDR3 reads CASSSPSSLSYNEQFF. CDR3 sequence (DNA): TGTGCCAGCAGCTCCCCTAGTTCTCTTTCCTACAATGAGCAGTTCTTC.